The T cell receptor beta chain under discussion was sequenced for a study of regulatory T cells in long-lasting Graves disease. This clonotype has at least ten counts. The CDR3 runs to 14 residues. Per the germline V gene, CDR1 is MNHNS and CDR2 is SASEGT. Trimming stripped 4 bases from V and 4 bases from J, with 13 bases between. iRepertoire HTBI primers and Arm-PCR of CDR3 regions built TCR beta libraries. TCRdb fed the multiplex PCR reads into MiXCR, producing one record per CDR3 protein. The sample records over 650,000 distinct CDR3 sequences, 25% to 30% being singletons. Time point described: persistent/refractory GD, antithyroid drugs over 5 years with positive TRAb. Construction of the TCR library relied on RNA isolated from PBMCs.

This rearrangement joins TRBV6-1 to TRBJ1-2; the D is unclear. Specimen: peripheral blood mononuclear cells (PBMCs), collected when the disease was refractory, from a patient treated with antithyroid drugs. This receptor was taken from a female donor with Graves disease. CDR3 coding DNA: TGTGCCAGCAGTGGCGCTCCGCCGGTCTATGGCTACACCTTC. Translating gives CASSGAPPVYGYTF.